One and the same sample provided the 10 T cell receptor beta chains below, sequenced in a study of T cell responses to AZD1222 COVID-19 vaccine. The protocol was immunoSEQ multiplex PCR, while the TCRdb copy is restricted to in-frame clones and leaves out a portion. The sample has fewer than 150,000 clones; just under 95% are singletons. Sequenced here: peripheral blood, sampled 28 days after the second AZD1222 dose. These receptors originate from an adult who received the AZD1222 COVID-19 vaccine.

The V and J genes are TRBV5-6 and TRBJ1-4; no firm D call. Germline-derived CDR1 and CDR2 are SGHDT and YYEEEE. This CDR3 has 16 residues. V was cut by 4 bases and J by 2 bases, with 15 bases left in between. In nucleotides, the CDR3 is TGTGCCAGCAGCCCCTTCGGGCAGGATACTAATGAAAAACTGTTTTTT. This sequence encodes CASSPFGQDTNEKLFF.

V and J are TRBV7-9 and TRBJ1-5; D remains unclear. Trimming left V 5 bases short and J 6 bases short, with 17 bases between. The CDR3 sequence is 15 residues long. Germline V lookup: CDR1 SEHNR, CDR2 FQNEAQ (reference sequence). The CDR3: CASSPPGIRGQPQHF. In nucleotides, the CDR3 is TGTGCCAGCAGCCCACCGGGAATAAGAGGTCAGCCCCAGCATTTT.

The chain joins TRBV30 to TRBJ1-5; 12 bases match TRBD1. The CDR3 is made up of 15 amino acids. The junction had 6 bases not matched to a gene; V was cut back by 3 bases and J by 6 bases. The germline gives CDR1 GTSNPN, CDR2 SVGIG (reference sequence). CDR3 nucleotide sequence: TGTGCCTGGAGGGATGGGACAGGGGGCAGTCAGCCCCAGCATTTT. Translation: CAWRDGTGGSQPQHF.

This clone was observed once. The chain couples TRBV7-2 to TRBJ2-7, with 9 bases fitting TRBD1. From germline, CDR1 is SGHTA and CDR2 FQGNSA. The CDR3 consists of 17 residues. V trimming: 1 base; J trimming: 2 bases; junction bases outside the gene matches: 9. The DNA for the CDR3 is TGTGCCAGCAGCTTAGTGGGGGGACAGGGAGTACCCTACGAGCAGTACTTC. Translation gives CASSLVGGQGVPYEQYF.

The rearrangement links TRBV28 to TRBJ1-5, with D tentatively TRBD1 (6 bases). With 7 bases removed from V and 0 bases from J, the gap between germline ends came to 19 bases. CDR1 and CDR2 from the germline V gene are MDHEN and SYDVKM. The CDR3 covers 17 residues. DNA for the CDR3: TGTGCCAGCAACCCACCCCGGGAGGGGGTTAGCAATCAGCCCCAGCATTTT. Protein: CASNPPREGVSNQPQHF.

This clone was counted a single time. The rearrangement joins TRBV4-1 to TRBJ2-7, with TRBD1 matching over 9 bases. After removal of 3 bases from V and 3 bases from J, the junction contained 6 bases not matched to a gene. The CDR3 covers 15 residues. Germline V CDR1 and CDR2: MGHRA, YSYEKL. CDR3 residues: CASSHPGQGVYEQYF. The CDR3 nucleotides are TGCGCCAGCAGCCACCCGGGACAGGGAGTCTACGAGCAGTACTTC.

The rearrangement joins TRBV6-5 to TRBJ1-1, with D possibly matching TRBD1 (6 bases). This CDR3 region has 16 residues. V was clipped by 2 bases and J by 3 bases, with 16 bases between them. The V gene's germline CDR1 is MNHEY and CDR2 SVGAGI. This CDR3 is CASSYGAGEVYTEAFF. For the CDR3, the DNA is TGTGCCAGCAGTTACGGCGCAGGGGAGGTGTACACTGAAGCTTTCTTT.

CDR3 region: CASSPGTGRNIQYF. The CDR3 DNA reads TGTGCCAGCTCACCAGGGACAGGGAGAAACATTCAGTACTTC. This chain connects TRBV18 to TRBJ2-4; 9 bases map to TRBD1. With V trimmed by 2 bases and J by 6 bases, 2 bases remained unmatched. This CDR3 region has 14 residues. The germline V gene encodes CDR1 KGHSH and CDR2 LQKENI.

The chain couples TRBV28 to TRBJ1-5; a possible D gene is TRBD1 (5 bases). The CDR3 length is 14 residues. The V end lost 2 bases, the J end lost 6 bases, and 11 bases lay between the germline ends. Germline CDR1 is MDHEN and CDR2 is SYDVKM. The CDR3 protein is CASSLVGGGQPQHF. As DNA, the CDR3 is TGTGCCAGCAGTTTAGTGGGGGGTGGTCAGCCCCAGCATTTT.

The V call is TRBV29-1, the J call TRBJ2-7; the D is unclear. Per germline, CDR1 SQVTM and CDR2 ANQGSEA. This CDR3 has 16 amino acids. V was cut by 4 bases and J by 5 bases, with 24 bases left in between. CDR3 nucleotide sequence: TGCAGCGTTGGCCCCCGTGGACGGCCGTTTCAGAACGAGCAGTACTTC. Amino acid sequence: CSVGPRGRPFQNEQYF.